This T cell receptor (beta chain) was retrieved from a study of blood T cells in healthy people across ages. The authors ran a second PCR of about 7 to 12 cycles using a sample-barcoded 5' primer and a J-beta primer mix. TCRdb redid the calling of the 5' RACE reads with MiXCR, one entry per CDR3 protein. The data contain 750,000 to 850,000 distinct CDR3 sequences, 20% to 25% of them singletons. This CDR3 has 14 amino acids. V lost 7 bases, J lost 2 bases, and 15 bases lay in between. Germline V gene data show CDR1 as MDHEN and CDR2 as SYDVKM. This clonotype was detected only a few times. These data also formed part of another study, on T cells of mothers and their children. According to that study: Biologically related mothers and children overlapped slightly more than unrelated pairs, a non-significant difference.

This clonotype was sampled from a boy younger than 18 in good health. The material sequenced was blood. The gene calls are TRBV28 and TRBJ2-7, with D perhaps matching TRBD1 (5 bases). CDR3 in amino acids: CASNMWGRPYEQYF. CDR3 in DNA: TGTGCCAGCAATATGTGGGGCCGCCCCTACGAGCAGTACTTC.